Below, one TCR beta chain is given with its context. Many counts were recorded for this clonotype. There is no known antigen for this receptor. Base qualities are not provided; no much larger clone lies one nucleotide away. At the junction V is shortened by 2 bases and J by 5 bases; bases outside the gene matches: 4. The germline V gene yields KGHSH for CDR1 and LQKENI for CDR2. The CDR3 contains 14 residues, cysteine and phenylalanine counted. The entry retains the CDR3 DNA only, 42 bases that are in frame from base 1. The record originates from a study of T-cell reconstitution after alpha-beta-depleted transplantation in children (dated by TCRdb to the mid-2010s). Broadly, across the study: Using TCR repertoire profiling, the study quantitatively followed how T-cell immune reconstitution unfolded in children after TCRalphabeta/CD19-depleted allogeneic hematopoietic cell transplantation. The full study reports these points: The apparently early alphabetaT-cell count recovery about two months after transplant was reportedly dependent on only several hundred rapidly expanded clones derived from non-depleted graft cells. In some patients, high TCRbeta diversity at day 60 was attributed to recipient T cells and intrathymic progenitors that had survived conditioning. Over the following months the frequencies of hyperexpanded clones went down, and after one year T-cell counts and TCRbeta diversity were mostly credited to newly produced T cells.

Libraries were constructed by PCR. TCRdb lists the instrument as Illumina HiSeq 2500. Molecular barcoding was employed in the preparation of TCR libraries, with unique molecular identifiers being used to normalize TCRbeta repertoire quantification. TCRdb reprocessing: public reads trimmed at Q25 with fastp, clones called with MiXCR, in-frame beta chains kept. Rows are combined by CDR3 protein, so each entry shows the most common genes and DNA. The sample has 190,000 or so distinct CDR3 sequences on record, around 5.9% of them singletons. The ten largest clones take up about 4.4% of the sample. According to the study, the label for this sample's treatment or condition signals: allogeneic hematopoietic cell transplantation with graft depleted of TCRalphabeta T cells and CD19 B cells. The transplant recipients were children given TCRalphabeta/CD19-depleted allogeneic hematopoietic cell grafts.

The sample here was PBMCs, taken before TCRalphabeta/CD19-depleted stem cell transplant. The source of this sequence is a girl under two years old with combined immunodeficiency, due to receive a stem cell transplant. The chain employs TRBV18 and TRBJ2-7; TRBD2 aligns with 9 central bases. The DNA is TGTGCCAGCTCACCATTGCGGGAGGGCAACGAGCAGTACTTC. Its amino acids are CASSPLREGNEQYF.